Detailed here is one TCR beta chain. Described treatment: preoperative locoregional IRX-2 cytokine immunotherapy. Patients received preoperative, locoregional IRX-2 cytokine immunotherapy in a phase Ib study. The sample belongs to a study of preoperative IRX-2 immunotherapy in early breast cancer. The V and J ends lost 2 bases and 11 bases respectively, with 14 bases between them. Germline V gene sequence: CDR1 SGDLS, CDR2 YYNGEE. The CDR3 totals 13 residues. Measured with immunoSEQ multiplex PCR; TCRdb has only the in-frame clones, and not every one. The data contain 43,000 or so clones, approximately 94% of them singletons.

The rearrangement uses TRBV9 and TRBJ2-4, with no clear D. This material consisted of tumor tissue, taken after IRX-2 immunotherapy. The source is a human donor with breast cancer. CDR3 amino acids: CASSVRPLDVQYF. In nucleotides, the CDR3 is TGTGCCAGCAGCGTCCGACCGCTTGACGTTCAGTACTTC.